The 9 T cell receptor beta chains below all came from one sample that was sequenced in a study of blood T cell repertoires in COVID-19. Assay used: immunoSEQ multiplex PCR; TCRdb lists only in-frame clones, some missing. The sample consists of fewer than 30,000 clones, about 85% of them appearing once. Sample: peripheral blood. The receptors here all came from a human donor in a cohort sampled during active COVID-19.

This chain uses TRBV7-2 with TRBJ2-7; a weak D match, TRBD2 (6 bases). Germline V gene data show CDR1 as SGHTA and CDR2 as FQGNSA. V lost 8 bases to trimming and J lost 0 bases, with 11 bases between them. This CDR3 is 13 amino acids long. The CDR3 nucleotides read TGTGCCAGCCAAGCGGGTAGCTCCTACGAGCAGTACTTC. Its translation: CASQAGSSYEQYF. Filled out from reference TRBV7-2 and TRBJ2-7, the complete variable domain reads GAGVSQSPSNKVTEKGKDVELRCDPISGHTALYWYRQSLGQGLEFLIYFQGNSAPDKSGLPSDRFSAERTGGSVSTLTIQRTQQEDSAVYLCASQAGSSYEQYFGPGTRLTVT.

The J gene is TRBJ2-1, the V gene TRBV4-3; possible D gene TRBD2, 5 bases. The CDR3 is made up of 16 amino acids. Trimming took 3 bases from V and 2 from J, leaving 14 bases between them. The germline V gene has CDR1 LGHNA and CDR2 YSLEER. CDR3 loop: CASSQRATAAYNEQFF. The CDR3 DNA is TGCGCCAGCAGCCAGAGGGCAACGGCGGCCTACAATGAGCAGTTCTTC.

V is TRBV20-1 and J is TRBJ2-7; 12 nucleotides align to TRBD2. V lost 3 bases to trimming and J lost 2 bases; unmatched junction nucleotides: 5. Looked up from germline, CDR1 is DFQATT and CDR2 is SNEGSKA (reference sequence). The CDR3 has 15 amino acids. The DNA of the CDR3 is TGCAGTGCTAGTGGCCTAGCGGGGGGGCCCTACGAGCAGTACTTC. It specifies CSASGLAGGPYEQYF.

The rearrangement uses TRBV27 and TRBJ2-7; weak D call: TRBD2 (5 bases). V lost 6 bases and J 0 bases, leaving 15 bases between the germline ends. The CDR3 totals 15 residues. Looked up from germline, CDR1 is MNHEY and CDR2 is SMNVEV (reference sequence). The CDR3 region has the DNA TGTGCCAGCAGCTCACGGACTCTCAGCTCCTACGAGCAGTACTTC. As protein: CASSSRTLSSYEQYF.

The chain carries TRBV30 and TRBJ1-2, with TRBD1 identical over 10 bases. Germline loops: CDR1 GTSNPN, CDR2 SVGIG (reference sequence). CDR3 length equals 14 residues. The junction had 7 bases not matched to a gene; V was cut back by 2 bases and J by 7 bases. CDR3 nucleotides: TGTGCCTGGAGTAGGGACAGGGGAGGTAGTGGCTACACCTTC. Translated: CAWSRDRGGSGYTF.

The chain has TRBV7-9 and TRBJ2-3; no clear D. This CDR3 has 14 amino acids. Trimming stripped 1 base from V and 0 bases from J, with 5 bases between. Germline CDR1 reads SEHNR; CDR2 reads FQNEAQ (reference sequence). The CDR3 spells CASSLGRSTDTQYF. CDR3 nucleotides: TGTGCCAGCAGCTTAGGGAGAAGCACAGATACGCAGTATTTT.

The V call is TRBV28, the J call TRBJ2-1, with TRBD2 matching over 7 bases. The CDR3 covers 21 residues. The V segment lost 1 base and the J segment 1 base; nucleotides outside the gene matches: 19. The V gene's germline CDR1 is MDHEN and CDR2 SYDVKM. The CDR3 region is CASSLFLRVVPSGTSYNEQFF. CDR3 coding DNA: TGTGCCAGCAGTTTATTCTTGCGGGTCGTGCCGAGCGGGACTTCCTACAATGAGCAGTTCTTC.

The rearrangement joins TRBV19 to TRBJ1-2; 8 bases line up with TRBD1. The CDR3 spans 15 residues. CDR1 is LNHDA and CDR2 is SQIVND in the germline V gene (reference sequence). V gave up 0 bases and J gave up 2 bases; unmatched junction bases: 2. CDR3 region: CASSIDRTGNYGYTF. The CDR3 bases are TGTGCCAGTAGTATAGATCGGACAGGGAACTATGGCTACACCTTC.

The J gene is TRBJ1-2, the V gene TRBV28, with D tentatively TRBD1 (6 bases). Germline lookup yields CDR1 MDHEN and CDR2 SYDVKM. There are 14 residues in the CDR3. Trimming cost V 3 bases and J 8 bases, with 16 bases left between them. DNA of the CDR3: TGTGCCAGCAGTTTGGGACAATTTAGGGGCGGCTACACCTTC. It specifies CASSLGQFRGGYTF.